Following are 2 T cell receptor beta chains from one sample sequenced in a study of early T cells in non-severe SARS-CoV-2 infection. TCRdb itself ran the 5' RACE reads through MiXCR, one entry per CDR3 protein. The table records about 110,000 distinct CDR3 sequences, around 10% of them present only once. The sequenced sample consisted of whole blood. The receptors were sampled from an adult who was a healthcare worker with PCR-confirmed SARS-CoV-2 infection or an uninfected control (not recorded which).

In this sample, this clonotype turned up a few times. The J gene is TRBJ1-5, the V gene TRBV7-9; D gene ambiguous. This CDR3 spans 12 amino acids. Trimming pared 3 bases from V and 1 base from J, leaving 1 base between. Per germline, CDR1 SEHNR and CDR2 FQNEAQ (reference sequence). DNA of the CDR3: TGTGCCAGCAGCTTCAGCAATCAGCCCCAGCATTTT. Protein: CASSFSNQPQHF.

This clonotype was picked up many times. The V call is TRBV29-1, the J call TRBJ2-7; D is undetermined. This CDR3 has 11 amino acids. The germline gives CDR1 SQVTM, CDR2 ANQGSEA. Between the trimmed V and J ends, which lost 7 bases and 6 bases, there was a span of 13 bases. CDR3 loop: CSAVSSGEQYF. The CDR3 bases are TGCAGCGCCGTCAGCTCAGGCGAGCAGTACTTC.